This T cell receptor beta chain comes out of a study of CD8+ T cells in alopecia areata. Study details: Tofacitinib administration to treated patients was oral, at 5 to 10 mg twice daily. General study findings and limits: Especially in alopecia totalis/universalis, lesional scalp showed greater clonality than normal scalp did.

Peripheral blood and lesional scalp punch biopsies were taken from alopecia areata patients. Isolation of CD4+ and CD8+ T cells from PBMCs was achieved by sorting. The CDR3 contains 15 residues. CDR1 and CDR2 (germline): SEHNR, FQNEAQ (reference sequence). Trimming cost V 5 bases and J 0 bases; bases outside gene matches: 5. Remarks on this clone: What it binds is unknown.

After isolation, RNA underwent reverse transcription to generate cDNA as the sequencing template. The method was immunoSEQ multiplex PCR; TCRdb's version includes in-frame clones alone and lacks a portion of them. Of approximately 61,000 clones in the sample, over 95% are singletons; the top ten hold roughly 24%. This TCR derives from a human donor with alopecia areata. The J gene is TRBJ1-1, the V gene TRBV7-9, with 8 positions matching TRBD1. The sample was CD8+ T cells sorted from blood, taken at week 0. The CDR3, as DNA: TGTGCCAGCAGCCGGGGACAGGATATGAACACTGAAGCTTTCTTT. Its protein product is CASSRGQDMNTEAFF.